This is a list of T cell receptor beta chains from one sample in a study of T cell clonotyping in hematopoietic cell transplantation. Here immunoSEQ multiplex PCR was the method, and the copy in TCRdb shows in-frame clones only, minus some. In the table there are around 24,000 clones, more than 65% of which are singletons. The sample in question was peripheral blood mononuclear cells, obtained before stem cell transplant. All receptors come from a woman between 55 and 75 years old with acute myeloid leukemia. Some clones in this sample may be carry-over from other donors' samples. The CDR3 runs from the conserved cysteine through the conserved F or W. The D gene is left open where the match is weak. Only some rows state a clone size, as once, few, many or a class for expanded clones.

clone_size j_call d_call v_call cdr3_nt cdr3_aa
NA TRBJ2-2 NA TRBV19 TGTGCCAGTAGTAATAACCGGCCCACCGGGGAGCTGTTTTTT CASSNNRPTGELFF
few TRBJ1-5 NA TRBV10-3 TGTGCCATCAGTGAGTCGGCTGGGGTGAGCAATCAGCCCCAGCATTTT CAISESAGVSNQPQHF
NA TRBJ2-6 NA TRBV19 TGTGCCAGTAGTATTGGGGGATGGGACGGCTCTGGGGCCAACGTCCTGACTTTC CASSIGGWDGSGANVLTF
NA TRBJ2-2 NA TRBV7-3 TGTGCCAGCAGCTTATGGGGCTTAAGTACCGGGGAGCTGTTTTTT CASSLWGLSTGELFF
NA TRBJ2-7 TRBD1 TRBV19 TGTGCCAGTAGTACAACAGGGGTCCACGAGCAGTACTTC CASSTTGVHEQYF
NA TRBJ2-6 NA TRBV7-9 TGTGCCAGCAGCTCGTTCTCTGGGGCCAACGTCCTGACTTTC CASSSFSGANVLTF
once TRBJ1-1 NA TRBV9 TGTGCCAGCAGCGTAGACGTGCAGCTAAACACTGAAGCTTTCTTT CASSVDVQLNTEAFF
NA TRBJ2-1 NA TRBV28 TGTGCCAGCAGCAACTATAGGGGTTTTGAGCAGTTCTTC CASSNYRGFEQFF
NA TRBJ2-3 TRBD2 TRBV7-6 TGTGCCAGCAGCCTCGCAGCGGGGGTATCCATGAATACGCAGTATTTT CASSLAAGVSMNTQYF
once TRBJ1-1 NA TRBV6-5 TGTGCCAGCAGTCCGGTAGGCGGGCGGAGCCGGGAAGCTTTCTTT CASSPVGGRSREAFF
NA TRBJ2-5 NA TRBV5-1 TGCGCCAGCAGCTCCGTTGGACAGCAAGAGACCCAGTACTTC CASSSVGQQETQYF
NA TRBJ1-4 TRBD1 TRBV7-2 TGTGCCAGCAGCTTCGGTACCCGACAGGGGAGTGAAAAACTGTTTTTT CASSFGTRQGSEKLFF
NA TRBJ2-7 NA TRBV4-1 TGCGCCAGCAGCCAAGTGGGGCGGCACCTCTCCTACGAGCAGTACTTC CASSQVGRHLSYEQYF
NA TRBJ1-6 TRBD1 TRBV5-6 TGTGCCAGCAGCGGTTCAACAGGGGGCGTAGGATCACCCCTCCACTTT CASSGSTGGVGSPLHF
NA TRBJ1-1 TRBD1 TRBV28 TGTGCCAGCACCACGGGACAGGCGAACACTGAAGCTTTCTTT CASTTGQANTEAFF
NA TRBJ1-5 NA TRBV6-5 TGTGCCAGCAGTTACGGTCAGGGTGGGCCCCAGCATTTT CASSYGQGGPQHF
NA TRBJ1-1 NA TRBV27 TGTGCCAGCAGTTTGGCGGGGAACACTGAAGCTTTCTTT CASSLAGNTEAFF
once TRBJ1-4 TRBD1 TRBV7-9 TGTGCCAGCAGCTTACTGGCAGGGGGTGAAAAACTGTTTTTT CASSLLAGGEKLFF